Listed here are 14 T cell receptor beta chains from one sample, sequenced in a study of blood T cells in healthy people across ages (dated by TCRdb to between 2015 and 2016). The library was obtained by 5' RACE. A second PCR of roughly 7 to 11 cycles was performed with a sample-barcoded 5' primer and a J-beta primer mix. Using fastp at Q25 and MiXCR, TCRdb reprocessed the public reads and kept productive beta chains. Here each entry gathers all rows of one CDR3 protein and keeps the most common genes and DNA. The sample table lists fewer than 2 million distinct CDR3 sequences, around 42% of them with a count of one. The ten largest clones take up 23% of the sample. Sequencing used blood. These receptors all stem from a human donor in good health.

The rearrangement links TRBV6-2 or TRBV6-3 to TRBJ1-1; D gene unclear. The V end lost 9 bases, the J end lost 2 bases, and 13 bases lay between the germline ends. This CDR3 is built from 13 residues. The germline V gene encodes CDR1 MNHEY and CDR2 SVGEGT. The chain's CDR3 is CASTIAGNTEAFF. CDR3 bases: TGTGCCAGTACCATAGCGGGAAACACTGAAGCTTTCTTT.

This chain connects TRBV20-1 to TRBJ2-3, with D perhaps matching TRBD2 (6 bases). Germline V gives CDR1 DFQATT, CDR2 SNEGSKA (reference sequence). This CDR3 region has 13 residues. Trimming cost V 3 bases and J 4 bases, with 11 bases left between them. In nucleotides, the CDR3 is TGCAGTGCTAGGATCGGGGGTCCAGATACGCAGTATTTT. This translates into CSARIGGPDTQYF.

The gene calls are TRBV7-9 and TRBJ2-1; D not certain. CDR1 is SEHNR, CDR2 FQNEAQ, per germline (reference sequence). V dropped 1 base and J dropped 7 bases, with 14 bases sitting between them. The CDR3 covers 15 residues. The CDR3 loop reads CASSLGSESRNEQFF. DNA of the CDR3: TGTGCCAGCAGCTTAGGATCGGAATCACGAAATGAGCAGTTCTTC.

The chain employs TRBV4-3 and TRBJ2-4, with a tentative D call TRBD2 (7 bases). CDR1 LGHNA and CDR2 YSLEER come from the germline V gene. V was clipped by 0 bases and J by 2 bases, with 14 bases between them. CDR3 length: 17 residues. The CDR3: CASSQDGTGGTKNIQYF. DNA for the CDR3: TGCGCCAGCAGCCAAGATGGGACGGGGGGCACCAAAAACATTCAGTACTTC.

CDR3 protein: CACKNRGGGTQYF. CDR3 bases: TGTGCCTGTAAGAACAGGGGAGGAGGGACCCAGTACTTC. The chain recombines TRBV30 with TRBJ2-5, with D possibly being TRBD1 (7 bases). This CDR3 has 13 amino acids. CDR1 is GTSNPN, CDR2 SVGIG, per germline (reference sequence). Trimming pared 6 bases from V and 7 bases from J, leaving 18 bases between.

In regard to this clonotype: The junction departs from the called germline gene at one end, perhaps through a read error. The V and J genes are TRBV9 and TRBJ1-5; the D is unclear. Looked up from germline, CDR1 is SGDLS and CDR2 is YYNGEE. The CDR3 sequence is 12 residues long. The CDR3 sequence is CASGRNNQPRHF. CDR3 bases: TGTGCCAGCGGAAGGAACAATCAGCCCCGGCATTTT.

The V gene is TRBV2, the J gene TRBJ2-3; D is perhaps TRBD2 (6 bases). Trimming stripped 8 bases from V and 4 bases from J, with 16 bases between. The CDR3 runs 14 residues. CDR1 and CDR2 from the germline V gene are SNHLY and FYNNEI. CDR3: CASVEGLVPDTQYF. The CDR3 DNA sequence: TGTGCCAGCGTCGAGGGACTGGTCCCAGATACGCAGTATTTT.

This CDR3 reads CASSILQGLGGYTF. The CDR3 DNA sequence: TGTGCCAGCAGCATTCTACAGGGATTGGGTGGCTACACCTTC. The chain links TRBV5-6 to TRBJ1-2; D is perhaps TRBD1 (6 bases). V shed 4 bases and J shed 7 bases, with 17 bases lying between them. The germline V gene encodes CDR1 SGHDT and CDR2 YYEEEE. The CDR3 contains 14 residues.

In this sample, this clonotype turned up a few times. This chain uses TRBV2 with TRBJ2-1; D remains ambiguous. The CDR3 is 10 amino acids. Germline V lookup: CDR1 SNHLY, CDR2 FYNNEI. Trimming pared 7 bases from V and 15 bases from J, leaving 13 bases between. Here the CDR3 reads CASIGYYVFF. DNA for the CDR3: TGTGCCAGCATAGGGTACTACGTGTTCTTC. The full variable domain, its missing parts supplied by reference TRBV2 and TRBJ2-1, is EPEVTQTPSHQVTQMGQEVILRCVPISNHLYFYWYRQILGQKVEFLVSFYNNEISEKSEIFDDQFSVERPDGSNFTLKIRSTKLEDSAMYFCASIGYYVFFGPGTRLTVL.

This chain connects TRBV11-1 to TRBJ2-3; D is perhaps TRBD1 or TRBD2 (5 bases each). CDR1 is SGHAT and CDR2 is FQDESV in the germline V gene (reference sequence). The CDR3 has 15 residues. V lost 11 bases to trimming and J lost 2 bases, with 20 bases between them. The CDR3 DNA reads TGTGCCGTATCGGGGCCTTCCGACCCCACAGATACGCAGTATTTT. Encoded protein: CAVSGPSDPTDTQYF.

This clonotype was recorded many times. This chain connects TRBV5-1 to TRBJ2-5; TRBD2 matches 7 bases. The V and J ends lost 2 bases and 5 bases, in that order; junction bases with no gene match: 6. The CDR3 totals 14 residues. Germline V gene data show CDR1 as SGHRS and CDR2 as YFSETQ. Here the CDR3 reads CASSLASGVETQYF. The CDR3 coding sequence is TGCGCCAGCAGCTTAGCGAGCGGGGTGGAGACCCAGTACTTC.

A few counts support this clonotype. The CDR3 nucleotides are TGTGCCAGCAGTCGTCGGGCGGGGGTTAAAAAAGAGACCCAGTACTTC. Its protein product is CASSRRAGVKKETQYF. This chain joins TRBV12-3 or TRBV12-4 and TRBJ2-5; 7 bases match TRBD2. The CDR3 consists of 16 residues. The V gene end was trimmed by 5 bases and the J gene end by 3 bases; junction bases not matched to a gene: 12.

The chain employs TRBV24-1 and TRBJ2-7; the D gene is possibly TRBD1 (6 bases). Germline CDR1 is KGHDR and CDR2 is SFDVKD. The CDR3 has 13 amino acids. With 7 bases removed from V and 10 bases from J, the gap between germline ends came to 19 bases. The CDR3 region is CATSRATGWFQYF. The DNA for the CDR3 is TGTGCCACCAGCCGGGCCACAGGGTGGTTCCAGTACTTC.

This clonotype was seen repeatedly, ten times or more. This chain links TRBV27 with TRBJ1-2, with D tentatively TRBD1 (5 bases). The CDR3 is 15 residues long. The V end was cut by 3 bases, the J end by 8 bases, with 19 bases between. Germline V gene data show CDR1 as MNHEY and CDR2 as SMNVEV (reference sequence). The CDR3 DNA follows: TGTGCCAGCAGTTTTTCAGGGAGGGTGTCGGTCGGCTACACCTTC. This encodes CASSFSGRVSVGYTF.